A single sample gave rise to the 24 T cell receptor beta chains below, sequenced in a study of vaccination and CD4 T cells after COVID-19. Regarding time point: late sampling 161 to 241 days after vaccination in three convalescent patients. Treatment given: approximately nine-day PBMC culture with coronavirus spike peptide pools or control peptides (ViraFEST assay). Antigens for these TCRs are unknown. Cultured CD4+ T cell DNA was sequenced using the Oncomine TCR Beta short-read assay. TCRdb re-derived calls from the PCR reads in MiXCR, one entry per CDR3 protein. The sample shows some 16,000 distinct CDR3 sequences, around 50% of them seen only once. This specimen was CD4+ T cells from blood, cultured in vitro, taken about 7 months after SARS-CoV-2 vaccination. These receptor sequences come from a human donor who had recovered from COVID-19.

The table lists this clonotype with a few counts. This chain joins TRBV15 and TRBJ2-3; D remains ambiguous. The CDR3 contains 12 residues. Deletions cut 5 bases from V and 6 bases from J, with 9 bases between. The germline V gene has CDR1 LNHNV and CDR2 YYDKDF (reference sequence). The CDR3 loop reads CATSGRADTQYF. The DNA of the CDR3 is TGTGCCACCAGCGGCCGGGCGGATACGCAGTATTTT.

The rearrangement joins TRBV24-1 to TRBJ2-3; tentative D call: TRBD2 (6 bases). CDR1 is KGHDR, CDR2 SFDVKD, per germline. The CDR3 has 15 amino acids. V was trimmed by 1 base and J by 6 bases, leaving 13 bases between them. The CDR3 sequence is CATSDLKAGLDTQYF. As DNA, the CDR3 is TGTGCCACCAGTGATTTAAAAGCGGGTCTGGATACGCAGTATTTT.

The chain uses TRBV20-1 and TRBJ2-2; D possibly corresponds to TRBD2 (7 bases). The V and J ends lost 5 bases and 7 bases respectively, with 20 bases between them. Germline-derived CDR1 and CDR2 are DFQATT and SNEGSKA (reference sequence). This CDR3 contains 15 residues. The CDR3 bases are TGCAGTGCTGAGCCCCCGGGGGGCGCTGGCGGGGAGCTGTTTTTT. It is translated as CSAEPPGGAGGELFF.

This clonotype was recorded only once. The rearrangement joins TRBV20-1 to TRBJ1-2, with a weak D call TRBD1 (6 bases). CDR3 length equals 15 residues. Germline assignment: CDR1 DFQATT and CDR2 SNEGSKA (reference sequence). Trimming took 6 bases from V and 7 from J, leaving 24 bases between them. This CDR3 reads CSAQDHRGRVRGYTF. The CDR3 DNA reads as TGCAGTGCGCAAGACCACCGGGGGCGGGTACGTGGCTACACCTTC.

The CDR3 reads CASPAVQGARDTEAFF. The CDR3 nucleotides read TGTGCCAGCCCTGCGGTCCAGGGGGCACGAGACACTGAAGCTTTCTTT. The genes are TRBV6-1 and TRBJ1-1; 8 nucleotides match TRBD1. Germline CDR1 is MNHNS and CDR2 is SASEGT. This CDR3 is built from 16 residues. Unmatched junction bases numbered 14, after V lost 8 bases and J lost 3 bases.

The chain uses TRBV20-1 and TRBJ1-2, with a tentative D call TRBD1 (5 bases). The CDR3 covers 16 residues. Germline assignment: CDR1 DFQATT and CDR2 SNEGSKA (reference sequence). V lost 6 bases and J lost 4, with 24 bases in between. CDR3 region: CSAINPGAQGPYGYTF. The CDR3 DNA sequence: TGCAGTGCCATAAATCCGGGAGCCCAGGGCCCCTATGGCTACACCTTC.

In this sample, this clonotype turned up a few times. The chain has TRBV28 and TRBJ1-5; D not certain. The germline gives CDR1 MDHEN, CDR2 SYDVKM. The CDR3 has 15 residues. V was cut by 4 bases and J by 6 bases, with 16 bases left in between. The CDR3 region has the DNA TGTGCCAGCAGTTCCCCCCCGAGGCGCGGTCAGCCCCAGCATTTT. This codes for CASSSPPRRGQPQHF.

This clonotype was detected only once. The rearrangement links TRBV4-1 to TRBJ1-6; D unclear. There are 15 residues in the CDR3. V dropped 0 bases and J dropped 5 bases, with 8 bases sitting between them. Germline lookup yields CDR1 MGHRA and CDR2 YSYEKL. The CDR3 DNA sequence: TGCGCCAGCAGCCAAGATACAACAGATAATTCACCCCTCCACTTT. It specifies CASSQDTTDNSPLHF.

The CDR3 is CSARAGGNTEAFF. The CDR3 DNA is TGCAGTGCTAGAGCGGGGGGGAACACTGAAGCTTTCTTT. The V call is TRBV20-1, the J call TRBJ1-1; a possible D gene is TRBD1 (5 bases). Germline values: CDR1 DFQATT, CDR2 SNEGSKA (reference sequence). V lost 1 base to trimming and J lost 1 base, with 7 bases between them. The CDR3 is 13 residues long.

This sequence joins TRBV2 and TRBJ1-2, with 10 bases aligning to TRBD1. The V segment lost 7 bases and the J segment 0 bases; nucleotides outside the gene matches: 5. The CDR3 is made up of 15 amino acids. The germline CDR1 and CDR2 sequences are SNHLY and FYNNEI. The CDR3 spells CASIRDRGSNYGYTF. CDR3 nucleotide sequence: TGTGCCAGCATTAGGGACAGGGGATCTAACTATGGCTACACCTTC. The whole variable domain, filled in from reference TRBV2 and TRBJ1-2, reads EPEVTQTPSHQVTQMGQEVILRCVPISNHLYFYWYRQILGQKVEFLVSFYNNEISEKSEIFDDQFSVERPDGSNFTLKIRSTKLEDSAMYFCASIRDRGSNYGYTFGSGTRLTVV.

The chain links TRBV6-2 or TRBV6-3 to TRBJ1-3; D uncertain. The CDR3 is 14 residues long. Trimming removed 6 bases from V and 4 bases from J, with 13 bases in between. In germline, CDR1 is MNHEY, CDR2 SVGEGT. Here the CDR3 DNA reads TGTGCCAGCAGCAACACCCGCTTGGGAAACACCATATATTTT. Its protein product is CASSNTRLGNTIYF.

J is TRBJ2-7 and V is TRBV7-2, with TRBD2 matching 9 bases. The CDR3 consists of 16 residues. Trimming cost V 1 base and J 2 bases; bases outside gene matches: 6. Germline V lookup: CDR1 SGHTA, CDR2 FQGNSA. The CDR3 sequence is CASSLVGGGGAYEQYF. DNA of the CDR3: TGTGCCAGCAGCTTAGTTGGTGGCGGGGGGGCCTACGAGCAGTACTTC.

This chain uses TRBV6-1 with TRBJ2-3; D is possibly TRBD1 (5 bases). V lost 4 bases and J lost 0, with 17 bases in between. The CDR3 is 17 amino acids. The germline V gene encodes CDR1 MNHNS and CDR2 SASEGT. The CDR3 region has the DNA TGTGCCAGCAGTGCCCGCCGCTTGACAGTTAGCACAGATACGCAGTATTTT. It yields the protein CASSARRLTVSTDTQYF.

The chain joins TRBV20-1 to TRBJ2-1; 9 bases match TRBD1. There are 16 residues in the CDR3. After removal of 0 bases from V and 8 bases from J, the junction contained 11 bases not matched to a gene. In germline, CDR1 is DFQATT, CDR2 SNEGSKA (reference sequence). Here the CDR3 DNA reads TGCAGTGCTAGAGATGTCTTCGGGACAGGGTATGATGAGCAGTTCTTC. Residues: CSARDVFGTGYDEQFF.

This clonotype was seen only once. The chain joins TRBV20-1 to TRBJ2-5, with 7 bases identical to TRBD2. The junction had 10 bases not matched to a gene; V was cut back by 8 bases and J by 4 bases. From germline, CDR1 is DFQATT and CDR2 SNEGSKA (reference sequence). This CDR3 spans 13 amino acids. The CDR3 region is CSTENGGLETQYF. CDR3 bases: TGCAGTACCGAGAACGGGGGGTTAGAGACCCAGTACTTC.

This clonotype was seen only a few times. V usage is TRBV7-2 and J usage is TRBJ2-1; the match to TRBD2 covers 8 bases. The CDR3 covers 15 residues. Trimming cost V 2 bases and J 3 bases; bases outside gene matches: 3. The germline V gene encodes CDR1 SGHTA and CDR2 FQGNSA. The CDR3 sequence: CASSLTSGGYNEQFF. In DNA form, the CDR3 reads TGTGCCAGCAGCTTAACTAGCGGAGGCTACAATGAGCAGTTCTTC.

This rearrangement joins TRBV11-2 to TRBJ2-3; D unresolved. Germline V gene sequence: CDR1 SGHAT, CDR2 FQNNGV. The CDR3 is 13 amino acids. Trimming stripped 4 bases from V and 1 base from J, with 6 bases between. CDR3 bases: TGTGCCAGCAGCTCCACAGGCACAGATACGCAGTATTTT. The encoded protein is CASSSTGTDTQYF.

This rearrangement joins TRBV7-9 to TRBJ2-7, with 8 bases that match TRBD2. Unmatched junction bases numbered 3, after V lost 1 base and J lost 1 base. Germline loops: CDR1 SEHNR, CDR2 FQNEAQ (reference sequence). The CDR3 runs to 15 residues. CDR3 loop: CASSLGTSYSYEQYF. The CDR3 DNA reads TGTGCCAGCAGCTTAGGGACTAGCTATTCCTACGAGCAGTACTTC. Variable domain in full (rest from reference TRBV7-9 and TRBJ2-7): DTGVSQNPRHKITKRGQNVTFRCDPISEHNRLYWYRQTLGQGPEFLTYFQNEAQLEKSRLLSDRFSAERPKGSFSTLEIQRTEQGDSAMYLCASSLGTSYSYEQYFGPGTRLTVT.

The gene calls are TRBV4-2 and TRBJ2-7; 12 nucleotides line up with TRBD2. Germline V gene data show CDR1 as LGHNA and CDR2 as YNFKEQ. The CDR3 covers 16 residues. J gave up 4 bases and V 1 base, and 5 bases lay outside the gene matches. DNA of the CDR3: TGTGCCAGCAGCCAAGTCTCTAGCGGGGGGGCGTACGAGCAGTACTTC. Its translation is CASSQVSSGGAYEQYF.

The chain uses TRBV6-5 and TRBJ1-2; no reliable D call. The CDR3 has 15 residues. The germline V gene has CDR1 MNHEY and CDR2 SVGAGI. V lost 0 bases and J 7 bases, leaving 15 bases between the germline ends. For the CDR3, the DNA is TGTGCCAGCAGTTACTCGGCAGGAAACCTCGGTGGCTACACCTTC. This gives the protein CASSYSAGNLGGYTF.

CDR3 DNA sequence: TGTGCCAGCAGCCTGGGAGGTAGGGTAACCTACGAGCAGTACTTC. Translation: CASSLGGRVTYEQYF. This chain links TRBV5-5 with TRBJ2-7; D is perhaps TRBD2 (6 bases). The germline V gene has CDR1 SGHKS and CDR2 YYEKEE (reference sequence). Deletions cut 4 bases from V and 2 bases from J, with 16 bases between. There are 15 residues in the CDR3.

The J gene is TRBJ2-1, the V gene TRBV9; D assignment may be TRBD1 or TRBD2 (5 bases each). CDR3 length: 14 residues. Between the trimmed V and J ends, which lost 0 bases and 6 bases, there was a span of 10 bases. Germline assignment: CDR1 SGDLS and CDR2 YYNGEE. The CDR3: CASSVEVGPNEQFF. The CDR3 DNA sequence: TGTGCCAGCAGCGTAGAGGTGGGACCCAATGAGCAGTTCTTC.

V and J are TRBV20-1 and TRBJ2-1; D is uncertain. V lost 4 bases to trimming and J lost 4 bases, with 2 bases between them. CDR1 is DFQATT, CDR2 SNEGSKA, per germline (reference sequence). The CDR3 totals 10 residues. The CDR3 is CSAIYNEQFF. Here the CDR3 DNA reads TGCAGTGCTATTTACAATGAGCAGTTCTTC.

The V call is TRBV28, the J call TRBJ2-7; D uncertain. Between the trimmed V and J ends, which lost 3 bases and 5 bases, there was a span of 8 bases. Germline V gives CDR1 MDHEN, CDR2 SYDVKM. There are 12 residues in the CDR3. The DNA of the CDR3 is TGTGCCAGCAGTTTCCATTCTAACGAGCAGTACTTC. Its protein product is CASSFHSNEQYF.